The rows below give T cell receptor beta chains drawn from one sample of a study of blood T cell repertoires in COVID-19. Produced via immunoSEQ multiplex PCR; TCRdb's table is partial and in-frame only. The data hold around 99,000 clones, with around nine tenths observed a single time. The specimen was peripheral blood. The receptor source for this set is a woman in her 30s with acute or convalescent COVID-19. The CDR3 runs from the conserved cysteine through the conserved F or W. D genes are given only for firm matches. Some rows have no size entry. The others give once, few or many, or a class for an expanded clone.

abundance,v_gene,d_gene,j_gene,CDR3nt,CDR3aa
.,TRBV15,.,TRBJ1-5,TGTGCCACCAGCGTAAATAGCAATCAGCCCCAGCATTTT,CATSVNSNQPQHF
.,TRBV7-8,TRBD2,TRBJ2-2,TGTGCCAGCAGCGGGCTAGCGGGTGCCAACACCGGGGAGCTGTTTTTT,CASSGLAGANTGELFF
.,TRBV6-5,.,TRBJ2-7,TGTGCCGGACAACACCACGAGCAGTACTTC,CAGQHHEQYF
.,TRBV2,.,TRBJ1-6,TGTGCCAGCAGTGACAGGCCAGATTCACCCCTCCACTTT,CASSDRPDSPLHF
.,TRBV7-8,.,TRBJ2-7,TGTGCCAGCAGCTTAGGCACAGTTTACGAGCAGTACTTC,CASSLGTVYEQYF
.,TRBV24-1,TRBD2,TRBJ2-7,TGTGCCACCGCCGAGGCGGGAGGGGGATACGAGCAGTACTTC,CATAEAGGGYEQYF
once,TRBV7-2,TRBD1,TRBJ1-3,TGTGCCAGCAGCCTTACCGGACAGGGTTCTGGAAACACCATATATTTT,CASSLTGQGSGNTIYF
.,TRBV18,TRBD1,TRBJ2-3,TGTGCCAGCTCACCAGGGACAGAGGGGTCTGATACGCAGTATTTT,CASSPGTEGSDTQYF
.,TRBV28,TRBD1,TRBJ2-1,TGTGCCAGCAGTCCCGGGGACAGGGTCTCTAGGAGGTTCTTC,CASSPGDRVSRRFF
.,TRBV7-7,.,TRBJ2-5,TGTGCTAGCAGCTCGACAGGATTACAAGAGACCCAGTACTTC,CASSSTGLQETQYF
.,TRBV19,.,TRBJ2-2,TGTGCCAGTAGTATAGGACAGAACACCGGGGAGCTGTTTTTT,CASSIGQNTGELFF
.,TRBV2,TRBD1,TRBJ1-2,TGTGCCAGCACTGCATGGGGGACAGGGGGCTCTGGCTACACCTTC,CASTAWGTGGSGYTF
.,TRBV4-2,.,TRBJ2-7,TGTGCCAGCAGCCAAGCCACGGGGTCCGCCTACGAGCAGTACTTC,CASSQATGSAYEQYF
once,TRBV14,TRBD1,TRBJ1-1,TGTGCCAGCAGCCGACTGGGACAGGCCTACACTGAAGCTTTCTTT,CASSRLGQAYTEAFF
.,TRBV11-1,.,TRBJ2-7,TGTGCCAGCAGCTCGACTCGTTACGAGCAGTACTTC,CASSSTRYEQYF
.,TRBV12-3/TRBV12-4,.,TRBJ1-1,TGTGCCAGCAGTTTAGAGAGGAACACTGAAGCTTTCTTT,CASSLERNTEAFF
.,TRBV7-8,TRBD2,TRBJ2-3,TGTGCCAGCAGCTTTAGCGGGGGGCAAACACCGGGGACAGATACGCAGTATTTT,CASSFSGGQTPGTDTQYF
once,TRBV6-2/TRBV6-3,TRBD2,TRBJ2-1,TGTGCCAGCAGCCCCCAGCGGGAGGTTTACAATGAGCAGTTCTTC,CASSPQREVYNEQFF
.,TRBV28,TRBD1,TRBJ1-1,TGTGCCAGCAGTTTACGACAGGGCGGGGTGAACACTGAAGCTTTCTTT,CASSLRQGGVNTEAFF
.,TRBV11-2,.,TRBJ2-1,TGTGCCAGCAGCTTAGATTTACTAGGTCCCAATGAGCAGTTCTTC,CASSLDLLGPNEQFF
.,TRBV30,.,TRBJ1-5,TGTGCCTGGAGTGAGGGGGATTTCAATCAGCCCCAGCATTTT,CAWSEGDFNQPQHF
.,TRBV14,TRBD2,TRBJ2-1,TGTGCCAGCAGCCAGATGAGCGGGGGGTTGCAGTTCTTC,CASSQMSGGLQFF
.,TRBV3-1/TRBV3-2,.,TRBJ2-3,TGTGCCAGCAGCCAAGTTTGGGGGGGCACAGATACGCAGTATTTT,CASSQVWGGTDTQYF
.,TRBV6-2/TRBV6-3,TRBD1,TRBJ1-5,TGTGCCAGCAGTTACCTCTCGACAGGGGTGAATCAGCCCCAGCATTTT,CASSYLSTGVNQPQHF
few,TRBV7-9,TRBD1,TRBJ2-2,TGTGCCAGCAGCTCCGGGACAGGGGGCACCGGGGAGCTGTTTTTT,CASSSGTGGTGELFF
once,TRBV4-2,.,TRBJ1-2,TGTGCCAGCAGCCAAGAGAAGGGGAACTATGGCTACACCTTC,CASSQEKGNYGYTF
.,TRBV7-2,.,TRBJ1-5,TGTGCCAGCAGCATATCCATCGGGGGTAGCAATCAGCCCCAGCATTTT,CASSISIGGSNQPQHF
.,TRBV7-3,TRBD2,TRBJ2-1,TGTGCCAGCAGCACGGGACTAGCTGCCTACAATGAGCAGTTCTTC,CASSTGLAAYNEQFF
.,TRBV2,.,TRBJ1-2,TGTGCCAGCAGTGATCAGACAAACCTTAACTATGGCTACACCTTC,CASSDQTNLNYGYTF
once,TRBV28,.,TRBJ1-3,TGTGCCAGCAGTTTCAGCGGGGGACCACCCGGAAGTCACACCATATATTTT,CASSFSGGPPGSHTIYF
.,TRBV6-4,.,TRBJ2-2,TGTGCCAGCAGTGACGCAGGTGCCAACACCGGGGAGCTGTTTTTT,CASSDAGANTGELFF
few,TRBV7-2,.,TRBJ1-5,TGTGCCAGCAGCTTAGTGGCAGGCCAGGGACAGCCCCAGCATTTT,CASSLVAGQGQPQHF
.,TRBV27,TRBD1,TRBJ1-2,TGTGCCAGCAGTTCTCTACAGGGGGAAAGGGGCTACACCTTC,CASSSLQGERGYTF
.,TRBV2,TRBD1,TRBJ1-2,TGTGCCAGCAGTGAACAGGGGGTGGATGGCTACACCTTC,CASSEQGVDGYTF
.,TRBV29-1,TRBD1,TRBJ2-7,TGCAGCGTTGAACGGGGGACAGGGCTTCCCTACGAGCAGTACTTC,CSVERGTGLPYEQYF
.,TRBV7-8,.,TRBJ2-7,TGTGCCAGCAGCTTAGTGGAGAGGCACGAGCAGTACTTC,CASSLVERHEQYF
.,TRBV10-3,TRBD2,TRBJ2-5,TGTGCCATCAGTGAGTCGATTCTAGCGGGGACAAAAGAGACCCAGTACTTC,CAISESILAGTKETQYF